This T cell receptor beta chain is from a study of human thymus T cells. The repertoire was sequenced with immunoSEQ multiplex PCR; TCRdb's copy has only in-frame clones and lacks some. The repertoire consists of 65,000 to 90,000 clones, with roughly 96% occurring once and the leading ten covering under 0.04%. The thymus was resected at corrective cardiac surgery. Germline lookup yields CDR1 SGHTS and CDR2 YDEGEE. The CDR3 runs to 15 residues. V shed 4 bases and J 7 bases; nucleotides not matched to a gene: 12. The source is a girl in the first two years of life with a congenital heart defect but otherwise immunologically healthy. The specimen sequenced was thymus tissue. The V call is TRBV5-8, the J call TRBJ1-2; 8 positions agree with TRBD1. Here the CDR3 reads CASSPPTGQGVGYTF. In DNA, the CDR3 is TGTGCCAGCAGCCCGCCAACCGGACAGGGTGTTGGCTACACCTTC.